This TCR beta chain appears in the sequencing data of a study of cytomegalovirus exposure and HLA in healthy donors. General study findings and limits: Upon later analysis, HLA-associated TCR beta chains proved more clonally expanded than other, equally common chains. A later analysis reportedly found fewer N-insertions in an Asian-associated ancestry cluster than the approximately 670-donor mean. One variant, a missense change in DCLRE1C, was linked in a later analysis to TCR beta V- and J-gene trimming.

The PCR made use of 60 Vbeta and 13 Jbeta primers. Authors' processing steps: In a later analysis, some 11 million of approximately 81 million unique beta chains occurred in at least two donors. Sequencing was performed with immunoSEQ multiplex PCR; in TCRdb, only in-frame clones are kept and a portion is missing. For V, J and clone size, that table is used; D and trimming come from the DNA. Of more than 90,000 clones in the sample, approximately 89% are singletons; the top ten hold about 3.6%. Details on this clone: What it binds is unknown.

Trimming removed 6 bases from V and 5 bases from J, with 13 bases in between. Germline V gene lookup returns CDR1 SQVTM and CDR2 ANQGSEA. This CDR3 contains 12 residues. The sequence was collected from a young man in good health and CMV-seronegative. The source material was PBMCs. The gene calls are TRBV29-1 and TRBJ1-2; D is undetermined. The CDR3 protein is CSVDSRGYGYTF. Here the CDR3 DNA reads TGCAGCGTCGATAGCCGGGGTTATGGCTACACCTTC. The whole variable domain, filled in from reference TRBV29-1 and TRBJ1-2, reads SAVISQKPSRDICQRGTSLTIQCQVDSQVTMMFWYRQQPGQSLTLIATANQGSEATYESGFVIDKFPISRPNLTFSTLTVSNMSPEDSSIYLCSVDSRGYGYTFGSGTRLTVV.